Below, one T cell receptor beta chain is given with its context. The V gene's germline CDR1 is SGHKS and CDR2 YYEKEE (reference sequence). V was shortened by 0 bases and J by 6 bases, with 13 bases between the two germline ends. CDR3 length equals 14 residues. TCRdb's copy holds only in-frame clones and misses some; the assay was immunoSEQ multiplex PCR. Among under 45,000 clones listed, more than 75% were seen once. This sample was taken from a study of blood T cell repertoires in COVID-19. Study information: Donors in the United States, Italy and Spain gave samples during acute or convalescent COVID-19.

Seattle enrolled patients during active infection and tracked them longitudinally. The receptor's source is a man between 40 and 49 years old with COVID-19, enrolled during active disease. The chain combines TRBV5-5 with TRBJ2-7; D possibly corresponds to TRBD2 (6 bases). The sample was peripheral blood. CDR3 in DNA: TGTGCCAGCAGCTTGGCCGGCACGCGGGGCGAGCAGTACTTC. It translates to CASSLAGTRGEQYF. Based on the CDR3 plus reference TRBV5-5 and TRBJ2-7, the full variable domain is DAGVTQSPTHLIKTRGQQVTLRCSPISGHKSVSWYQQVLGQGPQFIFQYYEKEERGRGNFPDRFSARQFPNYSSELNVNALLLGDSALYLCASSLAGTRGEQYFGPGTRLTVT.